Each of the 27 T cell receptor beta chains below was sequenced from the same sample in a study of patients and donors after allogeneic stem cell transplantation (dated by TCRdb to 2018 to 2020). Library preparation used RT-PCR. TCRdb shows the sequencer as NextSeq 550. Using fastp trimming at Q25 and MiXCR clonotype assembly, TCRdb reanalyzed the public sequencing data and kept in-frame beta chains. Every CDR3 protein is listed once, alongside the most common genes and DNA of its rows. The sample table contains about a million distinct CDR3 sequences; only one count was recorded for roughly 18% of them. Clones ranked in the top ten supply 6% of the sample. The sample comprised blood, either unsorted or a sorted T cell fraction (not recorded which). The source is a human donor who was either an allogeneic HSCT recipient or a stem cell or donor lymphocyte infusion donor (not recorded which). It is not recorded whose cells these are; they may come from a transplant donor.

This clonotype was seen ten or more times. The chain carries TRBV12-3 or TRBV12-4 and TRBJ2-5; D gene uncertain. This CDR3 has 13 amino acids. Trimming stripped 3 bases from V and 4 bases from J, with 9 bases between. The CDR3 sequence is CASSFWVGETQYF. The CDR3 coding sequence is TGTGCCAGCAGTTTCTGGGTAGGAGAGACCCAGTACTTC.

The chain's CDR3 is CSASPSGAQETQYF. In DNA, the CDR3 is TGCAGTGCTAGTCCTAGCGGGGCCCAAGAGACCCAGTACTTC. The rearrangement joins TRBV20-1 to TRBJ2-5, with 9 positions matching TRBD2. Losses at the gene ends were 3 bases for V and 1 base for J; bases not matched to a gene: 3. Per germline, CDR1 DFQATT and CDR2 SNEGSKA (reference sequence). CDR3 length: 14 residues.

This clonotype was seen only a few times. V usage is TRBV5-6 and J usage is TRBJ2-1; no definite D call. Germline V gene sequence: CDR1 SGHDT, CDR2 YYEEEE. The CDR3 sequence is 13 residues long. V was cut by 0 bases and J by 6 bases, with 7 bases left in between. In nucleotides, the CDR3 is TGTGCCAGCAGCTTGGCCGTAGCCAATGAGCAGTTCTTC. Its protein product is CASSLAVANEQFF.

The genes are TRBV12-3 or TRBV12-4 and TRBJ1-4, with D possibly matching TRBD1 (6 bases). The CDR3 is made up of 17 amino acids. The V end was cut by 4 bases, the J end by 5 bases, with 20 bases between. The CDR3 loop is CASSSGGALKGNEKLFF. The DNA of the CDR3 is TGTGCCAGCAGTTCGGGGGGGGCCCTAAAGGGAAATGAAAAACTGTTTTTT.

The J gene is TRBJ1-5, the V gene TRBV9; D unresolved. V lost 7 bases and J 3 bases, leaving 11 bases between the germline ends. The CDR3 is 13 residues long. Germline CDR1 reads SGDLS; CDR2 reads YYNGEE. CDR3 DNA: TGTGCCAGCGGAACAGATGACAATCAGCCCCAGCATTTT. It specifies CASGTDDNQPQHF.

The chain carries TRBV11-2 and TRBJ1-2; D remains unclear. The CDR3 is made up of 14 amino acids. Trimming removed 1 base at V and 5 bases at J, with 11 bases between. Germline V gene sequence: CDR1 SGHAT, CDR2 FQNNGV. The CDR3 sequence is CASSLVKGRYGYTF. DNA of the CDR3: TGTGCCAGCAGCTTAGTAAAAGGGAGATATGGCTACACCTTC.

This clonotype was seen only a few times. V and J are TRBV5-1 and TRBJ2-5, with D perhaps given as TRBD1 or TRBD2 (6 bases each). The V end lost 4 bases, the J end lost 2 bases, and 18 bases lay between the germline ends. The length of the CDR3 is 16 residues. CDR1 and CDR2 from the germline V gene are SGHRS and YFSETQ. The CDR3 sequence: CASSPEGGVGQETQYF. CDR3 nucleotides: TGCGCCAGCAGCCCTGAGGGGGGAGTAGGGCAAGAGACCCAGTACTTC.

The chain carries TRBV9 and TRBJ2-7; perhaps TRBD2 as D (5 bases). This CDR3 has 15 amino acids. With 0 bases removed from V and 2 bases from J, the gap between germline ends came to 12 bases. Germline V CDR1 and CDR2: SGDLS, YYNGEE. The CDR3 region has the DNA TGTGCCAGCAGCGTAGGGAGCGGTGAAACCTACGAGCAGTACTTC. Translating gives CASSVGSGETYEQYF. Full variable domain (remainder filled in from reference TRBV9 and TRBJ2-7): DSGVTQTPKHLITATGQRVTLRCSPRSGDLSVYWYQQSLDQGLQFLIQYYNGEERAKGNILERFSAQQFPDLHSELNLSSLELGDSALYFCASSVGSGETYEQYFGPGTRLTVT.

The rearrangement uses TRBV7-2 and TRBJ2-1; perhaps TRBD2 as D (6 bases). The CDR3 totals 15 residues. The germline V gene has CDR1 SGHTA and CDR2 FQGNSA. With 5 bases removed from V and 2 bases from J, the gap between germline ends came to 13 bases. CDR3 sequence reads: CASSPPGVTYNEQFF. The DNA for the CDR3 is TGTGCCAGCAGCCCCCCGGGGGTAACCTACAATGAGCAGTTCTTC.

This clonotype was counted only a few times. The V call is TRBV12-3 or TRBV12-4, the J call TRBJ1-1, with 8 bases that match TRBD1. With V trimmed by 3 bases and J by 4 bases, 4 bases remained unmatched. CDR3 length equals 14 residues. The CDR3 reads CASSFRGLVTEAFF. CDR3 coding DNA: TGTGCCAGCAGTTTCAGGGGGCTGGTCACTGAAGCTTTCTTT.

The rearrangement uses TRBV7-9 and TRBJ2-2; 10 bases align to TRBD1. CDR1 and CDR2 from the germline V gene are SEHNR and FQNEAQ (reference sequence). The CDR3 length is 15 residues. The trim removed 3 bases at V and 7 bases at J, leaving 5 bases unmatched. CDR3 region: CASSFRDRGGGELFF. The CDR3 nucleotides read TGTGCCAGCAGCTTCCGGGACAGGGGAGGCGGGGAGCTGTTTTTT.

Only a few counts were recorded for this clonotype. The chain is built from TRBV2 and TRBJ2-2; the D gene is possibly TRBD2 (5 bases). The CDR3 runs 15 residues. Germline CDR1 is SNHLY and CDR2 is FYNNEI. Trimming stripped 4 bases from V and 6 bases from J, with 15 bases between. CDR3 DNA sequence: TGTGCCAGCAGTGGAGGACTCCTTGGGGCCGGGGAGCTGTTTTTT. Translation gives CASSGGLLGAGELFF.

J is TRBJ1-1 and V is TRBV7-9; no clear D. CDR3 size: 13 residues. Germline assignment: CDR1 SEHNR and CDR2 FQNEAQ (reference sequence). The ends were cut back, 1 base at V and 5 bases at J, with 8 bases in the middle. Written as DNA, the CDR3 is TGTGCCAGCAGCTTAGAGACGGGAACTGAAGCTTTCTTT. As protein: CASSLETGTEAFF.

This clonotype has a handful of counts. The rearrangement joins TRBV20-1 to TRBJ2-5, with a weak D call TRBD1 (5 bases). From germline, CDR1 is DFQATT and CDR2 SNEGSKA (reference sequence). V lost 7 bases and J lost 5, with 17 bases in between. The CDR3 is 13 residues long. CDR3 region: CSVELQGFETQYF. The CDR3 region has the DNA TGCAGTGTTGAGCTTCAGGGTTTCGAGACCCAGTACTTC.

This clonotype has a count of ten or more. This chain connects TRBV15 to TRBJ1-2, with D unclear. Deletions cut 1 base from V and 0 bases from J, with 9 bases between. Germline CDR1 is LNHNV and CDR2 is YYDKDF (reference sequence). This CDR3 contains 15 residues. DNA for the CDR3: TGTGCCACCAGCAGAGGAAGGCAGACTAACTATGGCTACACCTTC. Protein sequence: CATSRGRQTNYGYTF.

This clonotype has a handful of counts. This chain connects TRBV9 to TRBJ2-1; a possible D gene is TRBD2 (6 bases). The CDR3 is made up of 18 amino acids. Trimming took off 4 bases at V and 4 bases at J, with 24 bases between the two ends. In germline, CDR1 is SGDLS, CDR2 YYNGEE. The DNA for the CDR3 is TGTGCCAGCAGCCCCAGCCTGGAGGGGCGTCGTTTATACAATGAGCAGTTCTTC. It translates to CASSPSLEGRRLYNEQFF.

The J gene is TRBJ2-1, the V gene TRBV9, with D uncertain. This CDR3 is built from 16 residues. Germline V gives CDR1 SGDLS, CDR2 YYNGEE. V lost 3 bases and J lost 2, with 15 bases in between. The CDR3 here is CASSAQGSATYNEQFF. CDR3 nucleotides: TGTGCCAGCAGCGCTCAAGGGTCAGCGACCTACAATGAGCAGTTCTTC.

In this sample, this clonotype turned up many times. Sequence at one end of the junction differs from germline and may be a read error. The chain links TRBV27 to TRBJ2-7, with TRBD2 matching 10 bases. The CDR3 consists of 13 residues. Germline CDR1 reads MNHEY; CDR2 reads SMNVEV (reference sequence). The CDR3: CASSRLAGYEQYF. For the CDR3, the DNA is TGCGCCAGCAGCCGACTAGCGGGCTACGAGCAGTACTTC.

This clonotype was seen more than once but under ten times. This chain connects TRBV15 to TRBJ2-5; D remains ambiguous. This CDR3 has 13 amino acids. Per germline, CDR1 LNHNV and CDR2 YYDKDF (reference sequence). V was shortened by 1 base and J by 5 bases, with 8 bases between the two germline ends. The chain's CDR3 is CATSRAGRETQYF. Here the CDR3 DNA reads TGTGCCACCAGCAGAGCCGGACGGGAGACCCAGTACTTC.

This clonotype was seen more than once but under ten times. In DNA, the CDR3 is TGTGCCAGCAGCCCTGACAGGCGCACTGAAGCTTTCTTT. Translated, it gives CASSPDRRTEAFF. The J gene is TRBJ1-1, the V gene TRBV6-2 or TRBV6-3; weak D call: TRBD1 (6 bases). The CDR3 spans 13 residues. V lost 6 bases and J 4 bases, leaving 12 bases between the germline ends. Germline V gives CDR1 MNHEY, CDR2 SVGEGT.

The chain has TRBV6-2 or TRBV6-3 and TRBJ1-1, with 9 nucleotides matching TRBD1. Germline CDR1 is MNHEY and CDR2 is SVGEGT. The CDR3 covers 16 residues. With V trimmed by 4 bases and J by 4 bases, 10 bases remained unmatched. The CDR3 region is CASSSKDRGVLTEAFF. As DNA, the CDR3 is TGTGCCAGCAGTTCCAAGGACAGGGGAGTCCTCACTGAAGCTTTCTTT.

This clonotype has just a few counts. The CDR3 DNA is TGCAGTGCTAGAGATTTAGGCGGGAGGGGAAATGAGCAGTTCTTC. This encodes CSARDLGGRGNEQFF. V gene TRBV20-1 combines with J gene TRBJ2-1; 9 nucleotides line up with TRBD2. CDR1 is DFQATT and CDR2 is SNEGSKA in the germline V gene (reference sequence). The V segment lost 0 bases and the J segment 7 bases; nucleotides outside the gene matches: 7. The CDR3 contains 15 residues.

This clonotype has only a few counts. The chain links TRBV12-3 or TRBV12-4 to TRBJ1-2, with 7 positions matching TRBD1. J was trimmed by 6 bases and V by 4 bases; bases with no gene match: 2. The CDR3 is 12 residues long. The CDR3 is CASSYRGDGYTF. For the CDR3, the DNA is TGTGCCAGCAGTTACAGGGGTGATGGCTACACCTTC.

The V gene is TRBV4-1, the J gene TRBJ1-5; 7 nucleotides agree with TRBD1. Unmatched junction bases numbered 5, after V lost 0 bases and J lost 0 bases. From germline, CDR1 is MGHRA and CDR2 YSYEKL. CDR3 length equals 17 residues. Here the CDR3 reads CASSQEGGQYSNQPQHF. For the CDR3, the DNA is TGCGCCAGCAGCCAAGAGGGGGGACAGTATAGCAATCAGCCCCAGCATTTT.

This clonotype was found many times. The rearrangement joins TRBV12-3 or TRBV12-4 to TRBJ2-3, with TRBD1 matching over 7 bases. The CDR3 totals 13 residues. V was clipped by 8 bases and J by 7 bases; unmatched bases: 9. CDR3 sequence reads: CASSPDREHTQYF. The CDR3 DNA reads TGTGCCAGCTCCCCTGACAGGGAACATACGCAGTATTTT.

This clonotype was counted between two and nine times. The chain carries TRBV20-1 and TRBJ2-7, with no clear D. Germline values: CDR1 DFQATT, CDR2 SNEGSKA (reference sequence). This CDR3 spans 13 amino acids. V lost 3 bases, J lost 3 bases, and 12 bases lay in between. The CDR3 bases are TGCAGTGCTAGGATTCGGGTGGGCTACGAGCAGTACTTC. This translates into CSARIRVGYEQYF.

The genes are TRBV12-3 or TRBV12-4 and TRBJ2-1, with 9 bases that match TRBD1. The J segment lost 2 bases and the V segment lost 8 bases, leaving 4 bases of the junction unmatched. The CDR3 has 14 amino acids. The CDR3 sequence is CASDRDRAYNEQFF. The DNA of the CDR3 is TGTGCCAGCGACCGGGACAGGGCCTACAATGAGCAGTTCTTC.